The sequence of this TCR beta chain was determined in a study of T cells after yellow fever vaccination. Study information: When fractions had low cell numbers, they were prepared with SMART-Seq v4 Ultra Low Input. General study findings and limits: There was a small share of clonotypes that showed up in both the CD4 and CD8 compartments. The study re-detected most primary-vaccination clones after the booster (around 96% CD4, around 89% CD8).

TCRdb ran MiXCR on the 5' RACE reads and lists one entry per CDR3 protein. The sample carries 350,000 to 450,000 distinct CDR3 sequences, around 6.4% recorded once. Germline loops: CDR1 ENHRY, CDR2 SYGVKD. V shed 5 bases and J shed 3 bases, with 3 bases lying between them. This CDR3 is built from 11 residues. Turning to this clonotype: Antigen specificity is unknown.

This TCR was recovered from a man aged 25-45 years who received the YFV17D yellow fever vaccine. The V call is TRBV10-3, the J call TRBJ2-3; no clear D gene. Sequenced here: PBMCs, sampled 5 days after the yellow fever booster vaccination. CDR3 amino acids: CAISRTDTQYF. The DNA of the CDR3 is TGTGCCATCAGTAGGACAGATACGCAGTATTTT.